This T cell receptor (beta chain) was sequenced during a study of graft-versus-host responses after intestinal transplantation. On the study more broadly: Each of the recipients got a multivisceral, liver-intestinal, or isolated intestinal transplant. Study-level findings and limits: GvH clones occurred in recipient marrow; some first appeared in ileum or blood.

On this clone itself: The antigen is not known.

The V gene's germline CDR1 is MNHEY and CDR2 SMNVEV (reference sequence). V was pared by 5 bases and J by 4 bases, with 7 bases of the junction left unmatched. This CDR3 contains 15 residues. Method: immunoSEQ multiplex PCR; TCRdb's copy keeps in-frame clones and lacks some. This table has 85,000 to 95,000 clones, more than 85% appearing once. This rearrangement joins TRBV27 to TRBJ1-1; TRBD1 agrees at 10 bases. The input for sequencing was unstimulated CD8+ T cells sorted from spleen or lymph node cells, taken before intestinal transplant. The TCR comes from a human donor who received an intestinal transplant. CDR3 protein: CASSPSDRGVTEAFF. The CDR3 DNA is TGTGCCAGCAGTCCGTCGGACAGGGGGGTCACTGAAGCTTTCTTT.